This TCR beta chain was retrieved from a study of shared clonotypes between healthy human individuals. On the study more broadly: Donor composition was a couple of women and three men, aged 18 to 49. There were three CD4 naive, three CD4 memory, two CD8 naive and one CD8 memory plates per donor. Study findings and constraints: A limitation of the genetic and exposure-history diversity represented arose from few donors.

A note on this clone: Its specificity is unknown.

Generated by immunoSEQ multiplex PCR, the TCRdb table keeps only in-frame clones and is missing some. Among 2.5 million or so clones listed, roughly 92% were seen once. Trimming stripped 3 bases from V and 8 bases from J, with 13 bases between. Per germline, CDR1 SEHNR and CDR2 FQNEAQ (reference sequence). The CDR3 runs to 14 residues. Partitioning of CD4+ cells yielded a CD45RA+ naive subset and a CD45RA-negative memory subset. This clonotype was obtained from a man between 18 and 29 years old in good health. This chain joins TRBV7-9 and TRBJ1-4, with D possibly TRBD1 on 5 matching bases. Material for sequencing was naive CD4+ T cells sorted from blood. Sample subset: CD45RA+ positively selected. For the CDR3, the DNA is TGTGCCAGCAGCTTCCCAGGGTTAGGGGAAAAACTGTTTTTT. The encoded protein is CASSFPGLGEKLFF.